The subject of this entry is one TCR beta chain. The data stem from a study of blood T cell repertoires in COVID-19. About the study: Donors in the United States, Italy and Spain gave samples during acute or convalescent COVID-19. T cells, B-cell-depleted T cells, or PBMCs provided the cDNA or gDNA that served as material.

Participant-given clinical history determined each cohort assignment. Within 2 weeks before study entry, exposed participants met a COVID-19 case. With V trimmed by 2 bases and J by 5 bases, 8 bases remained unmatched. Germline CDR1 MNHNY, CDR2 SVGAGI (reference sequence). CDR3 length: 15 amino acids. Clones were sequenced by immunoSEQ multiplex PCR, and TCRdb holds only the in-frame ones, with some missing. This sample has about 220,000 clones, with around four fifths found just once. The TCR originated in a woman between 50 and 59 years old who had been exposed to COVID-19. The chain carries TRBV6-6 and TRBJ2-5; 7 positions agree with TRBD2. The sequencing input was PBMCs or T cells enriched from blood (not recorded which). The CDR3 is CASSYTETSSETQYF. Written as DNA, the CDR3 is TGTGCCAGCAGTTACACAGAGACTAGCAGTGAGACCCAGTACTTC.